A selection of T cell receptor beta chains follows, all from one sample in a study of cytomegalovirus exposure and HLA in healthy donors. Method: immunoSEQ multiplex PCR; TCRdb's copy keeps in-frame clones and lacks some. The repertoire consists of about 170,000 clones, with 76% occurring once and the leading ten covering 0.65% to 0.85%. Sequences were obtained from PBMCs. The receptors stem from a female donor in good health and CMV-seronegative. CDR3s include the opening cysteine and the closing phenylalanine or tryptophan. A D gene is named only where the DNA matches it firmly. Clone size is given for some rows only: seen once, a few or many times, or a class if the clone is expanded.

CDR3nt	CDR3aa	j_gene	abundance	d_gene	v_gene
TGTGCCTGGAGTCCGACCGGGACAGGGGGCACGAACACTGAAGCTTTCTTT	CAWSPTGTGGTNTEAFF	TRBJ1-1	-	TRBD1	TRBV30
TGTGCCAGCAGCCAAGATATAGGGGGTGGTCAGCCCCAGCATTTT	CASSQDIGGGQPQHF	TRBJ1-5	-	-	TRBV4-2
TGTGCCAGCAGCCCCGGGACAGGGCTCACAGATACGCAGTATTTT	CASSPGTGLTDTQYF	TRBJ2-3	-	TRBD1	TRBV11-2
TGTGCCAGCAGCCCCTTCAAGCGGGGGGGCCAGGAGACCCAGTACTTC	CASSPFKRGGQETQYF	TRBJ2-5	once	TRBD2	TRBV5-4
TGTGCCAGCAGCTTGGGGGTGGCAGGCACCTACGAGCAGTACTTC	CASSLGVAGTYEQYF	TRBJ2-7	few	-	TRBV5-4
TGTGCCAGCAGCTCTGGACAGTACTGGGGCTACACCTTC	CASSSGQYWGYTF	TRBJ1-2	-	-	TRBV7-2
TGTGCCAGCAAAACAACAGGGGCTGGAAACACCATATATTTT	CASKTTGAGNTIYF	TRBJ1-3	-	TRBD1	TRBV6-6
TGTGCCAGCAGTGCCGCAGGGCTTGACGAGCAGTACTTC	CASSAAGLDEQYF	TRBJ2-7	-	-	TRBV25-1
TGCGCCAGCAGCCAAGATCTGACCGGGACCTACGAGCAGTACTTC	CASSQDLTGTYEQYF	TRBJ2-7	-	-	TRBV4-3
TGTGCCAGCAGCTTAATCGGACAGGGGGCGAGGTCGGCAGATACGCAGTATTTT	CASSLIGQGARSADTQYF	TRBJ2-3	-	TRBD1	TRBV11-1
TGTGCCAGCAGCCCCAGGACTAGCGGGGGTTCCTACGAGCAGTACTTC	CASSPRTSGGSYEQYF	TRBJ2-7	-	TRBD2	TRBV7-8
TGTGCCAGCAGCGTGGACCAGCGGATGGGGGGGACCCAGTACTTC	CASSVDQRMGGTQYF	TRBJ2-5	-	-	TRBV7-2
TGTGCCAGAGCGGGAGCGGAGACCCAGTACTTC	CARAGAETQYF	TRBJ2-5	-	TRBD2	TRBV30